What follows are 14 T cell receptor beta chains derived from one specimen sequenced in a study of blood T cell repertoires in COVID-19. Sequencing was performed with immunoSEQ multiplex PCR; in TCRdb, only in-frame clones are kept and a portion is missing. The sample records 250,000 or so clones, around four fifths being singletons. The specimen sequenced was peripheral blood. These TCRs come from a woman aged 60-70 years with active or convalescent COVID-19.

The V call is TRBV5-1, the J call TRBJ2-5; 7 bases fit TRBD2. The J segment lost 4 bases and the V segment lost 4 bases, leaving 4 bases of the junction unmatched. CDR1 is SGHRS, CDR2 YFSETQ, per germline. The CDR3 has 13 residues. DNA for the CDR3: TGCGCCAGCAGCCAGACTAGCCCAGAGACCCAGTACTTC. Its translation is CASSQTSPETQYF.

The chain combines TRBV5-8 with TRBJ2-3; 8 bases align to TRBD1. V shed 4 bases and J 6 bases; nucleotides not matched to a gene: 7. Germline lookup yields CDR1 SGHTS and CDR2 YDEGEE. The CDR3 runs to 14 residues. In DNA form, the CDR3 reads TGTGCCAGCAGCCCCCGACAGGGGTCGGATACGCAGTATTTT. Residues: CASSPRQGSDTQYF. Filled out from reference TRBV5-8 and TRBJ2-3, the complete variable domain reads EAGVTQSPTHLIKTRGQQATLRCSPISGHTSVYWYQQALGLGLQFLLWYDEGEERNRGNFPPRFSGRQFPNYSSELNVNALELEDSALYLCASSPRQGSDTQYFGPGTRLTVL.

CDR3 DNA sequence: TGCAGCGTTGACGGGGGGAGGGGCACCGGGGAGCTGTTTTTT. Encoded protein: CSVDGGRGTGELFF. The chain links TRBV29-1 to TRBJ2-2, with 7 nucleotides matching TRBD2. The CDR3 runs to 14 residues. Germline values: CDR1 SQVTM, CDR2 ANQGSEA. The V and J ends lost 3 bases and 4 bases, in that order; junction bases with no gene match: 5.

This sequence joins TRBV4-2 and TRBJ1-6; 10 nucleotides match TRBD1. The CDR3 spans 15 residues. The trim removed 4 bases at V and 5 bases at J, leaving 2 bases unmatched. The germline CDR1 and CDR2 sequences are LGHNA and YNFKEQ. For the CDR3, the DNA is TGTGCCAGCAGCCTTGGACAGGGGGATAATTCACCCCTCCACTTT. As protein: CASSLGQGDNSPLHF.

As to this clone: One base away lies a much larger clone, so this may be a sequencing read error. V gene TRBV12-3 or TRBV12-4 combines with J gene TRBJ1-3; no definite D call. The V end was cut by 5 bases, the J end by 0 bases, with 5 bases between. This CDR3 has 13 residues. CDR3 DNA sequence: TGTGCCAGCAGTCCCATCTCTGGAAACACCATATATTTT. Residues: CASSPISGNTIYF.

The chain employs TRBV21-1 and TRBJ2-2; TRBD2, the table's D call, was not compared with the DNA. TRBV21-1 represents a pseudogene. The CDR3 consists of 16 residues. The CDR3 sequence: CASSKVAGRKTGELFF. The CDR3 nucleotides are TGTGCCAGCAGCAAAGTCGCAGGGAGGAAGACCGGGGAGCTGTTTTTT.

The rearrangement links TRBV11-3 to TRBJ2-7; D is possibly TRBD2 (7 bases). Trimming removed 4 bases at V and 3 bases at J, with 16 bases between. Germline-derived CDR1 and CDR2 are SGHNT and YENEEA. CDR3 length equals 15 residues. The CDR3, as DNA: TGTGCCAGCAGCTCTGGGGGGGGCACCCTCTACGAGCAGTACTTC. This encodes CASSSGGGTLYEQYF.

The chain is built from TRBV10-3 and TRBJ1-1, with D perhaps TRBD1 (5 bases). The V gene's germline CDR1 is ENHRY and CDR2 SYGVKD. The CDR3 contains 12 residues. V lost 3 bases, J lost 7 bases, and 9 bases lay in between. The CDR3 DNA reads TGTGCCATCAGTGATCGTCAGGGTGAAGCTTTCTTT. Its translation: CAISDRQGEAFF.

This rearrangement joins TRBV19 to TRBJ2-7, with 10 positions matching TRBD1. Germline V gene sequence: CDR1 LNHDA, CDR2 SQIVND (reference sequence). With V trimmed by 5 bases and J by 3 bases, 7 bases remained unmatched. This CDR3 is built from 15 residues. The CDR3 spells CASSPGQGTLYEQYF. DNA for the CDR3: TGTGCCAGTAGTCCGGGACAGGGGACCCTCTACGAGCAGTACTTC.

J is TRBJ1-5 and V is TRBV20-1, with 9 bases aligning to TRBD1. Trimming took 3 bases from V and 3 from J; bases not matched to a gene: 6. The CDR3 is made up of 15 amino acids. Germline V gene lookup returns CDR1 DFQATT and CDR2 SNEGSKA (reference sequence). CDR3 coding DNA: TGCAGTGCTAGTCCAGGACAGGGGAACAATCAGCCCCAGCATTTT. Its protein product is CSASPGQGNNQPQHF.

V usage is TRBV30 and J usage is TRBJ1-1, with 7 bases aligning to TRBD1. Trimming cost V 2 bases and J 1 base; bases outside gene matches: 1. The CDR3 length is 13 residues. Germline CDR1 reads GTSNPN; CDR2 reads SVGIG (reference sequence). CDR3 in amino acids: CAWSNRGNTEAFF. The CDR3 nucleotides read TGTGCCTGGAGTAACAGGGGGAACACTGAAGCTTTCTTT.

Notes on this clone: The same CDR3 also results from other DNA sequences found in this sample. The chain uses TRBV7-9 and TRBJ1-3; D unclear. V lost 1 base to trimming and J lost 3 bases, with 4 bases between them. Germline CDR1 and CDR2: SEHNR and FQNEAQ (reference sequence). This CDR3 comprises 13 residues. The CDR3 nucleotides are TGTGCCAGCAGCTTAGACAGTGGAAACACCATATATTTT. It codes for CASSLDSGNTIYF.

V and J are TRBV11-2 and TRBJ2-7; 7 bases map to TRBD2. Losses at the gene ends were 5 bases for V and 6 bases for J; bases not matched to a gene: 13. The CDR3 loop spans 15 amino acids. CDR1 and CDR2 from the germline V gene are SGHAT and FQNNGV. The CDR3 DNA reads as TGTGCCAGCAGCCCTGCCTTGGAGCGGGGCCCCGAGCAGTACGTC. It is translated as CASSPALERGPEQYV.

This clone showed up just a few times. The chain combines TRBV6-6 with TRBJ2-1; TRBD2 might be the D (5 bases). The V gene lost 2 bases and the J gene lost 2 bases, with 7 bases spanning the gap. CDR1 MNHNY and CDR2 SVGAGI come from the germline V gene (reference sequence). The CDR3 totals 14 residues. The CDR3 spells CASSYAGPYNEQFF. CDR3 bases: TGTGCCAGCAGTTACGCGGGCCCCTACAATGAGCAGTTCTTC.